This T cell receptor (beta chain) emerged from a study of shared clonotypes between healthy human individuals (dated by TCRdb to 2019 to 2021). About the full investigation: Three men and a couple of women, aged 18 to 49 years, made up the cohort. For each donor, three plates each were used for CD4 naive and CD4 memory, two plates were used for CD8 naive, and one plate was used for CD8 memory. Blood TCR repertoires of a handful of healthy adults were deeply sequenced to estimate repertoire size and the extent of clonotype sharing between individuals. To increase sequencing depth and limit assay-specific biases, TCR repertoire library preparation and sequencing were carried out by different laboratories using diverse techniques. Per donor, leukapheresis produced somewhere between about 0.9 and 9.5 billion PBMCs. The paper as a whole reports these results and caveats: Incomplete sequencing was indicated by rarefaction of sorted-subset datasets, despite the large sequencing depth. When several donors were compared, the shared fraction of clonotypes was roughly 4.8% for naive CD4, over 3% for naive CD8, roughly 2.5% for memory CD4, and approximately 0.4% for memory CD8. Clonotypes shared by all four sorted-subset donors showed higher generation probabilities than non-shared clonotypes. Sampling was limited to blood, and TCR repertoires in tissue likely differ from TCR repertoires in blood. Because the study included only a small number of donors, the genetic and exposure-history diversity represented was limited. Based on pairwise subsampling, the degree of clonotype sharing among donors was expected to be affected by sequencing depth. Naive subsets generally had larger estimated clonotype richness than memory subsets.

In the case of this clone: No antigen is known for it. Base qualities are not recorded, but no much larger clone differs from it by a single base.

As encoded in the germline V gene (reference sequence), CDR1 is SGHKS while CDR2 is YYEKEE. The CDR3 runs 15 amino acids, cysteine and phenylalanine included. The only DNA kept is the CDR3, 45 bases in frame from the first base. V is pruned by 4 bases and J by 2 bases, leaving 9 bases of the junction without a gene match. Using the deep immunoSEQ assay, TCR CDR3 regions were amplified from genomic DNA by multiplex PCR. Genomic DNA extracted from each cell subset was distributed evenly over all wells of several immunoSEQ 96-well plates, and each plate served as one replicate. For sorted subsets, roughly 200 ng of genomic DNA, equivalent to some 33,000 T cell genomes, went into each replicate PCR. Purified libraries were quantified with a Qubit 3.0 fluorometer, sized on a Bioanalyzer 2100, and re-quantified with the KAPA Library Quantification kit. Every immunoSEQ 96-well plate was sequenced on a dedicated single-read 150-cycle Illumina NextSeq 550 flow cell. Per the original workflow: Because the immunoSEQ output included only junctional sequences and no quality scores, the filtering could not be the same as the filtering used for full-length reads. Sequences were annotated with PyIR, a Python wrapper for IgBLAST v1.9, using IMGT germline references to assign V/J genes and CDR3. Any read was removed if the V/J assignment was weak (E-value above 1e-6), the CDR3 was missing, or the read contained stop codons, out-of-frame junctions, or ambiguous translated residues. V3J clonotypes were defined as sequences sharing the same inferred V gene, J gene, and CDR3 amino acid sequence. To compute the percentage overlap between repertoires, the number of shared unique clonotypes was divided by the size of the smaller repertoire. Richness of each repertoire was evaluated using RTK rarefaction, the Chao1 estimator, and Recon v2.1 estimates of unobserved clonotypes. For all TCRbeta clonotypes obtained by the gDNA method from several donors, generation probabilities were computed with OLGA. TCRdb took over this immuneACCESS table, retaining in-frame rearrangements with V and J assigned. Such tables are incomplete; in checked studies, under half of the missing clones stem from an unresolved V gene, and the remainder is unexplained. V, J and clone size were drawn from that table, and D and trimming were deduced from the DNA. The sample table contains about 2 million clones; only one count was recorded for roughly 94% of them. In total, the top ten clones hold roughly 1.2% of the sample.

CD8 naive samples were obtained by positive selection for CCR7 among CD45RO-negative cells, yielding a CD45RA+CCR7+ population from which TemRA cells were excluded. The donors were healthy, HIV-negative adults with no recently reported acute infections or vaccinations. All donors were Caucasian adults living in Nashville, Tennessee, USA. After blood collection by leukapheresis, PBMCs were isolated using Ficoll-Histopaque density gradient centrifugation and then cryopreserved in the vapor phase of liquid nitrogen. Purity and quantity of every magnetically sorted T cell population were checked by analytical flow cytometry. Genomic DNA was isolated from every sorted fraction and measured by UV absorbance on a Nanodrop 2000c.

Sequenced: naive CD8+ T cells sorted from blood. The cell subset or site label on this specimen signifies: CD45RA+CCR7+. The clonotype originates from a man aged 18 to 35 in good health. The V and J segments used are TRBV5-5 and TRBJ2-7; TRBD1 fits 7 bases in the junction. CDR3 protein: CASSKRQGSPYEQYF. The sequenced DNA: TGTGCCAGCAGCAAGCGACAGGGCTCGCCCTACGAGCAGTACTTC.